The source of this TCR delta chain is a study of Vδ1+ human thymocytes. Concerning this clone itself: Its cognate antigen is unknown.

Germline assignment: CDR1 TSWWSYY and CDR2 QGS. The length of the CDR3 is 10 residues. Extracted RNA was reverse transcribed into cDNA. Multiplex PCR used pooled V-gene forward primers and a constant-region reverse primer to amplify CDR3s. TCRdb re-called the multiplex PCR reads via CATT. The sample contains about 27,000 delta-chain clones, about 29% of which appear only once. Study-level points and caveats: In the thymus, TRG and TRD repertoires looked highly polyclonal with Gaussian CDR3 lengths. Thymic delta-chain repertoires held roughly 20% Vdelta2 sequences and few Vdelta3, despite high sort purity.

Sequenced material: Vdelta1+ gamma-delta thymocytes from the thymus. Documented subset: FACS-sorted CD3+ TCRalphabeta- TCRVdelta1+ TCRVdelta2- thymocytes. The TCR comes from a boy in the first two years of life who had congenital heart surgery. The J gene is uncalled and the V gene is TRDV1. The chain's CDR3 is CALGEPPLHF. CDR3 DNA sequence: TGTGCTCTTGGGGAACCCCCCCTACATTTC.